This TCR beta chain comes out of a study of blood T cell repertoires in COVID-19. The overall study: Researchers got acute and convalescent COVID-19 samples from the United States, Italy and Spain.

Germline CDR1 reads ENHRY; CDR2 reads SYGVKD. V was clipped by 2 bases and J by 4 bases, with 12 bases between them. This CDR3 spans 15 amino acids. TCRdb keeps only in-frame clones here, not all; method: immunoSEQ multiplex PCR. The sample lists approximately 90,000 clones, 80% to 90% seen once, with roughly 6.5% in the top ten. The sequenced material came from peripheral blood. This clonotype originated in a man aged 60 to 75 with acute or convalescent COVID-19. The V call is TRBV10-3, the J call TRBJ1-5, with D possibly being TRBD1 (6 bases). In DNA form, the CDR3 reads TGTGCCATCAGTGAGACAGGACAGACAAATCAGCCCCAGCATTTT. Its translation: CAISETGQTNQPQHF.